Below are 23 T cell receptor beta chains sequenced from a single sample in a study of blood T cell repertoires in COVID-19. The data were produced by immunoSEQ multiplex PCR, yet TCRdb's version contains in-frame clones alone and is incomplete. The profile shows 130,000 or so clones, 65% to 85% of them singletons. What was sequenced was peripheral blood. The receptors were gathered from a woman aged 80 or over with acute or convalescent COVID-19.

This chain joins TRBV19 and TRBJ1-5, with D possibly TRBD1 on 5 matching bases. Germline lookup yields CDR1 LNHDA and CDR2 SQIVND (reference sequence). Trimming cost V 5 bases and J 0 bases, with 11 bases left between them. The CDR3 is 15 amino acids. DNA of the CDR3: TGTGCCAGTAGTTCCACAGGTCATAGCAATCAGCCCCAGCATTTT. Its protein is CASSSTGHSNQPQHF.

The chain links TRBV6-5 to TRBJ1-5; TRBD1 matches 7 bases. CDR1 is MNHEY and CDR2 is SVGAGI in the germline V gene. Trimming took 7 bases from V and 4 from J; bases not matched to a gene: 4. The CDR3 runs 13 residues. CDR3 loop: CASIKGANQPQHF. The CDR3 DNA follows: TGTGCCAGCATCAAGGGGGCGAATCAGCCCCAGCATTTT.

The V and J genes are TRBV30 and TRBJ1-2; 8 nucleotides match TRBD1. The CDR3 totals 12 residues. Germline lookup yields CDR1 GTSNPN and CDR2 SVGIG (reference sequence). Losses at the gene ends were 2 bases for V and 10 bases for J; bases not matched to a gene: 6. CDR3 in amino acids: CAWSPGQGSYTF. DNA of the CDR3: TGTGCCTGGAGTCCCGGACAGGGTTCCTACACCTTC.

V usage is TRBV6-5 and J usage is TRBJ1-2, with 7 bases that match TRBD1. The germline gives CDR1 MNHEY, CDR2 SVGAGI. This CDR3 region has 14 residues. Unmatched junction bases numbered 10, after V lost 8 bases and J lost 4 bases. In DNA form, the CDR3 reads TGTGCCAGCTTTTACAGGGGCAGTAGCTATGGCTACACCTTC. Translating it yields CASFYRGSSYGYTF.

The DNA of the CDR3 is TGCGCCAGCAGAAACAGGGGCACAGATACGCAGTATTTT. This translates into CASRNRGTDTQYF. V usage is TRBV5-1 and J usage is TRBJ2-3; TRBD1 is a possible D gene (6 bases). Between the trimmed V and J ends, which lost 5 bases and 1 base, there was a span of 8 bases. The CDR3 runs 13 residues. In germline, CDR1 is SGHRS, CDR2 YFSETQ.

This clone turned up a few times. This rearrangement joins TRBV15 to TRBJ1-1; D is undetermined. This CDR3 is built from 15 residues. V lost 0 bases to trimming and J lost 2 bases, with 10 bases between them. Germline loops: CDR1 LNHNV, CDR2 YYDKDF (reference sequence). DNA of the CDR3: TGTGCCACCAGCAGAGATTTACAGCCCAACACTGAAGCTTTCTTT. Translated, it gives CATSRDLQPNTEAFF.

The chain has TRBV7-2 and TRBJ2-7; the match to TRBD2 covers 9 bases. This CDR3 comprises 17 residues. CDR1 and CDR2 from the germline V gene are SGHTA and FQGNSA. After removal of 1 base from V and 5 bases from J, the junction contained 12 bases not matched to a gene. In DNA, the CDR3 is TGTGCCAGCAGCTTAGTTATTCGGGCGGGAGGGCCTCACGAGCAGTACTTC. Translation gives CASSLVIRAGGPHEQYF.

CDR3 in DNA: TGCGCCAGCAGCCAAGAGGGGACAGGGTTACGATACGAGCAGTACTTC. Translation: CASSQEGTGLRYEQYF. This chain connects TRBV4-1 to TRBJ2-7, with 9 nucleotides matching TRBD1. Germline V gene lookup returns CDR1 MGHRA and CDR2 YSYEKL. J gave up 4 bases and V 0 bases, and 7 bases lay outside the gene matches. The CDR3 is made up of 16 amino acids.

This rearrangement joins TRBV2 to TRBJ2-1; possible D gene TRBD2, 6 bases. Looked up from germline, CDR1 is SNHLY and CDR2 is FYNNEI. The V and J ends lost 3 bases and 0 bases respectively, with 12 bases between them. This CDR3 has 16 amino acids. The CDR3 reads CASSDLLAASYNEQFF. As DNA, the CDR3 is TGTGCCAGCAGTGATCTGTTAGCGGCCTCCTACAATGAGCAGTTCTTC.

In DNA form, the CDR3 reads TGTGCCAGCAGCTTAGCAGACACTCAAATAGAGACCCAGTACTTC. Its translation is CASSLADTQIETQYF. This chain connects TRBV7-9 to TRBJ2-5; D is uncertain. This CDR3 region has 15 residues. Germline-derived CDR1 and CDR2 are SEHNR and FQNEAQ (reference sequence). V was shortened by 0 bases and J by 4 bases, with 12 bases between the two germline ends.

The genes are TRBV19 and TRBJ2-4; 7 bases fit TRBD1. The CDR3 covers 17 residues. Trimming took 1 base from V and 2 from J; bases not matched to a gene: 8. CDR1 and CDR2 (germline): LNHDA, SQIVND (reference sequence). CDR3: CASSIGGGQVSKNIQYF. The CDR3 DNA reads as TGTGCCAGTAGTATAGGCGGAGGACAGGTATCCAAAAACATTCAGTACTTC.

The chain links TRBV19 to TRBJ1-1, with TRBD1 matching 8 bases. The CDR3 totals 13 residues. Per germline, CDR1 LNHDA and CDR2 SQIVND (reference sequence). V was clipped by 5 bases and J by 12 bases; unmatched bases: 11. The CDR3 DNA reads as TGTGCCAGTAGTTCGGGTGCCAGGGGGCGAACTTTCTTT. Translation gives CASSSGARGRTFF.

The CDR3 spells CATSRVANYGYTF. CDR3 bases: TGTGCCACCAGCAGAGTGGCAAACTATGGCTACACCTTC. V gene TRBV15 combines with J gene TRBJ1-2; no definite D call. CDR1 and CDR2 (germline): LNHNV, YYDKDF (reference sequence). V gave up 1 base and J gave up 2 bases, with 5 bases separating them. This CDR3 spans 13 amino acids. The full variable domain, in which reference TRBV15 and TRBJ1-2 provide the parts outside the CDR3, is DAMVIQNPRYQVTQFGKPVTLSCSQTLNHNVMYWYQQKSSQAPKLLFHYYDKDFNNEADTPDNFQSRRPNTSFCFLDIRSPGLGDTAMYLCATSRVANYGYTFGSGTRLTVV.

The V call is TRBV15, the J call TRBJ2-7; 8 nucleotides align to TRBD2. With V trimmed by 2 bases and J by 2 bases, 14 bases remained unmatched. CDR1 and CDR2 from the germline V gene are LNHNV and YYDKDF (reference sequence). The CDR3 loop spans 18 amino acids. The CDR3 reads CATSRTSGGESTPYEQYF. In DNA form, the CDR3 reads TGTGCCACCAGCAGAACTAGCGGAGGTGAAAGCACTCCCTACGAGCAGTACTTC.

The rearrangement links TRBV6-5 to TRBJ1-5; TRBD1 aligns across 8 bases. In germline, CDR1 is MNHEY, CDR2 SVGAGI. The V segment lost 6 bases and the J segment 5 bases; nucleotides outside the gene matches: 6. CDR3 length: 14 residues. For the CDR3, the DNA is TGTGCCAGCAGCCAAGACAGGGGTTATCAGCCCCAGCATTTT. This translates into CASSQDRGYQPQHF.

This chain's CDR3 is CASSYRDKPEELFF. CDR3 coding DNA: TGTGCCAGCAGCTACCGGGACAAGCCCGAAGAACTGTTTTTT. The chain combines TRBV7-9 with TRBJ1-4; perhaps TRBD1 as D (6 bases). V lost 4 bases to trimming and J lost 12 bases, with 18 bases between them. Germline V gene data show CDR1 as SEHNR and CDR2 as FQNEAQ (reference sequence). This CDR3 region has 14 residues. The full variable domain, rest sourced from reference TRBV7-9 and TRBJ1-4, is DTGVSQNPRHKITKRGQNVTFRCDPISEHNRLYWYRQTLGQGPEFLTYFQNEAQLEKSRLLSDRFSAERPKGSFSTLEIQRTEQGDSAMYLCASSYRDKPEELFFGSGTQLSVL.

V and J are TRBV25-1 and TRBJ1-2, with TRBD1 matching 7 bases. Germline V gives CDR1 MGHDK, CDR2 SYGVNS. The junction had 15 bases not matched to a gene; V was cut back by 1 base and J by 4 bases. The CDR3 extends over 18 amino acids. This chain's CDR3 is CASSELGYKGGHPYGYTF. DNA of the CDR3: TGTGCCAGCAGTGAATTAGGGTACAAAGGGGGCCACCCCTATGGCTACACCTTC.

The CDR3 here is CASSYSDRPTNYGYTF. The CDR3 nucleotides are TGTGCCAGCAGTTACTCGGACAGACCTACTAACTATGGCTACACCTTC. The chain carries TRBV6-2 or TRBV6-3 and TRBJ1-2; tentative D call: TRBD1 (6 bases). Germline V lookup: CDR1 MNHEY, CDR2 SVGEGT. There are 16 residues in the CDR3. Trimming took 0 bases from V and 0 from J, leaving 11 bases between them.

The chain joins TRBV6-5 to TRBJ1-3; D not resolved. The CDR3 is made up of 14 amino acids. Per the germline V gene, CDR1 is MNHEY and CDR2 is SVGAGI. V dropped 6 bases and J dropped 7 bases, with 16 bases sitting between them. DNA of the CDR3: TGTGCCAGCAGCCTCCGGGTCCCCCGGAACACCATATATTTT. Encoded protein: CASSLRVPRNTIYF.

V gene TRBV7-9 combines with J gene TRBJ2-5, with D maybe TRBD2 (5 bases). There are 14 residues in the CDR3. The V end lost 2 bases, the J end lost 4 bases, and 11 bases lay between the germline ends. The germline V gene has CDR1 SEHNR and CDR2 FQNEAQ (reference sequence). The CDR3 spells CASSLSRGPETQYF. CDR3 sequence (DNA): TGTGCCAGCAGCTTATCCCGGGGTCCAGAGACCCAGTACTTC. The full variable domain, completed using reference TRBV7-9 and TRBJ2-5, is DTGVSQNPRHKITKRGQNVTFRCDPISEHNRLYWYRQTLGQGPEFLTYFQNEAQLEKSRLLSDRFSAERPKGSFSTLEIQRTEQGDSAMYLCASSLSRGPETQYFGPGTRLLVL.

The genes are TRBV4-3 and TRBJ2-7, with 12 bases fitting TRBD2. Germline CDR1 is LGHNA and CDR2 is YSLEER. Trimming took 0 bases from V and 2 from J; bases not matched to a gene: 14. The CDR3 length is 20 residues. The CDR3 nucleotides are TGCGCCAGCAGCCAAGATCGACTAGCGGGGGAAACAATTTTGGCCTACGAGCAGTACTTC. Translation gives CASSQDRLAGETILAYEQYF.

The CDR3 here is CASRGRTDQETQYF. The CDR3 coding sequence is TGTGCCAGCAGAGGAAGGACAGACCAAGAGACCCAGTACTTC. The rearrangement joins TRBV14 to TRBJ2-5, with a possible D match to TRBD1 (6 bases). The CDR3 loop spans 14 amino acids. Per germline, CDR1 SGHDN and CDR2 FVKESK. The V end was cut by 6 bases, the J end by 0 bases, with 11 bases between.

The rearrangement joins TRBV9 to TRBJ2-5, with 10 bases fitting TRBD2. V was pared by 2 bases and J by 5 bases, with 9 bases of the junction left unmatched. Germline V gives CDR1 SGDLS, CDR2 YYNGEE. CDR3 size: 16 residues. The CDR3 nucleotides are TGTGCCAGCAGCGTCGTAGCGGGGGGCCCTTGGGAGACCCAGTACTTC. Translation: CASSVVAGGPWETQYF.